In this sample, the clone carrying this TCR beta chain turned up many times. This may stem from a read error, because a much larger clone lies one nucleotide away. The record originates from a study of breast tumors, draining lymph nodes, adjacent tissues. CDR3 length: 13 residues. CDR1 and CDR2 (germline): MNHNY, SVGAGI (reference sequence). Deletions cut 5 bases from V and 4 bases from J, with 10 bases between. TCRdb reprocessed the multiplex PCR reads with MiXCR, giving one entry per CDR3 protein. This repertoire shows about 16,000 distinct CDR3 sequences, over 40% found once; its top ten account for about an eighth.

The sample was tumor-adjacent breast tissue. The chain couples TRBV6-6 to TRBJ2-3, with D hard to call. This receptor was taken from a female donor with breast cancer. Some clones in this sample may be carry-over from other donors' samples. In DNA, the CDR3 is TGTGCCAGCAGTCAGTCCCGTGCAGATACGCAGTATTTT. This translates into CASSQSRADTQYF.